Detailed here is one T cell receptor (beta chain). This specimen comes from a study of CD8+ T cells in alopecia areata. V was pared by 1 base and J by 5 bases, with 2 bases of the junction left unmatched. The CDR3 contains 15 residues. From germline, CDR1 is SEHNR and CDR2 FQNEAQ (reference sequence). Noted treatment: oral pan-JAK inhibitor, 5-10 mg twice daily. It was cDNA, reverse transcribed from extracted RNA, that served as the sequencing template. Method: immunoSEQ multiplex PCR; TCRdb's copy keeps in-frame clones and lacks some. This repertoire shows about 200,000 clones, approximately 38% found once; its top ten account for just under 0.5%.

The TCR originated in a human donor with alopecia areata. Here the sequenced sample was CD4+ T cells sorted from blood, taken between weeks 30 and 35, from a patient treated with tofacitinib. The chain combines TRBV7-9 with TRBJ1-5, with 10 positions matching TRBD1. The CDR3 sequence: CASSLGQGAYQPQHF. CDR3 bases: TGTGCCAGCAGCTTAGGACAGGGGGCCTATCAGCCCCAGCATTTT.